The TCR beta chain described here comes from a study of cytomegalovirus exposure and HLA in healthy donors. Study conclusions and caveats: By HLA locus, TCR association rates varied in a later analysis, with DRB1 showing the most and HLA-C the fewest. V segments that were indistinguishable, TRBV6-2 and TRBV6-3 among them, were omitted from analysis.

Concerning this clone itself: Its antigen is not identified. The junction departs from germline at one end; a sequencing error may be responsible.

The PCR was carried out with 60 Vbeta primers and 13 Jbeta primers. Sequenced by immunoSEQ multiplex PCR; TCRdb stores in-frame clones only, minus some. The table lists 150,000 to 200,000 clones, over 75% of them singletons. CDR1 is SEHNR and CDR2 is FQNEAQ in the germline V gene (reference sequence). CDR3 length: 14 residues. The J gene is TRBJ2-7, the V gene TRBV7-9; perhaps TRBD2 as D (6 bases). Sequenced input: PBMCs. This TCR derives from a woman aged 50 to 65 in good health and CMV-seronegative. The CDR3 loop is CSSSLAGRSHEQYF. In DNA, the CDR3 is TGTTCCAGCAGCTTGGCAGGGAGGTCCCACGAGCAGTACTTC.